This T cell receptor beta chain derives from a study of OX40 agonist ivuxolimab in advanced cancers. Study-level background: Enrollees could have had prior anti-PD-1, anti-PD-L1 or anti-CTLA-4 therapy, which approximately 40% had received.

The junction had 1 base not matched to a gene; V was cut back by 0 bases and J by 0 bases. The germline CDR1 and CDR2 sequences are ENHRY and SYGVKD. The CDR3 covers 16 residues. This table comes from immunoSEQ multiplex PCR, and its TCRdb copy is limited to in-frame clones, with some not included. The table includes under 80,000 clones, roughly 86% detected once. A note on this clone: Its cognate antigen is unknown.

Study findings and constraints: CD8+ T cells showed, on average, more clonal expansion than CD4+ cells.

The TCR originated in an adult with an advanced solid tumor such as melanoma, head and neck, liver or kidney cancer. This chain uses TRBV10-3 with TRBJ1-5; 8 bases are shared with TRBD1. The specimen was CD4+ or CD8+ T cells sorted from blood, collected in a trial of the OX40 agonist ivuxolimab. CDR3: CAISESGTGSNQPQHF. DNA of the CDR3: TGTGCCATCAGTGAGTCGGGGACAGGTAGCAATCAGCCCCAGCATTTT.